This is a list of T cell receptor beta chains from one sample in a study of blood T cells in healthy people across ages. From the 5' RACE reads, TCRdb called clonotypes with MiXCR, one entry per CDR3 protein. The sample shows fewer than 800,000 distinct CDR3 sequences, about 30% of them seen only once. What was sequenced was blood. These receptors originate from a woman older than 75 in good health. Both conserved end residues are part of each CDR3. The order of the fields is J gene, clone size, D gene, V gene, CDR3 protein, CDR3 DNA. A D gene is named only where the DNA matches it firmly. Not every row has a clone size; where given, it reads once, few, many or a size class.

>TRBJ1-1|few|NA|TRBV4-3
CASSTQGYEAFF
TGCGCCAGCAGCACACAGGGATACGAAGCTTTCTTT
>TRBJ2-1|many|TRBD1|TRBV10-3
CAIRGTGEGNEQFF
TGTGCCATCAGGGGGACAGGGGAGGGCAATGAGCAGTTCTTC
>TRBJ1-1|NA|NA|TRBV5-1
CASSPDRLLNTEAFF
TGCGCCAGCAGCCCTGACAGGCTACTGAACACTGAAGCTTTCTTT
>TRBJ2-7|NA|TRBD1|TRBV5-1
CASSLLGTGDYEQYF
TGCGCCAGCAGCTTACTAGGGACAGGGGATTACGAGCAGTACTTC
>TRBJ1-2|many|NA|TRBV6-1
CASSATVNYGYTF
TGTGCCAGCAGTGCGACAGTTAACTATGGCTACACCTTC
>TRBJ1-5|many|TRBD1|TRBV14
CASSGQGNQPQHF
TGTGCCAGCAGTGGACAGGGCAATCAGCCCCAGCATTTT
>TRBJ2-4|NA|NA|TRBV20-1
CSAIDPAKNIQYF
TGCAGTGCTATAGACCCAGCCAAAAACATTCAGTACTTC
>TRBJ2-1|many|NA|TRBV20-1
CSAPNPLSSYNEQFF
TGCAGTGCCCCCAACCCCCTCAGCTCCTACAATGAGCAGTTCTTC
>TRBJ2-7|few|NA|TRBV3-1
CASSQGRGGTYEQYF
TGTGCCAGCAGCCAGGGTAGGGGGGGTACCTACGAGCAGTACTTC
>TRBJ1-5|many|NA|TRBV6-5
CASSLPYGGRGDPDDRPQHF
TGTGCCAGCAGTCTACCCTACGGGGGCAGGGGTGACCCTGACGATCGGCCCCAGCATTTT
>TRBJ1-5|many|TRBD1|TRBV4-3
CASSQDTGGVQPQHF
TGCGCCAGCAGCCAAGATACAGGGGGCGTTCAGCCCCAGCATTTT
>TRBJ1-5|many|TRBD1|TRBV7-2
CASSFDGQGGQPQHF
TGTGCCAGCAGCTTTGATGGACAGGGAGGCCAGCCCCAGCATTTT
>TRBJ2-7|NA|NA|TRBV12-3/TRBV12-4
CASSLESQYEQYF
TGTGCCAGCAGTTTGGAGAGCCAATACGAGCAGTACTTC
>TRBJ2-2|few|TRBD1|TRBV10-3
CAITGFAGTGGRVGELFF
TGTGCCATCACCGGATTTGCCGGGACAGGGGGCAGGGTCGGGGAGCTGTTTTTT
>TRBJ2-3|NA|TRBD1|TRBV5-1
CASTPPGQGERKLWLDTQYF
TGCGCCAGCACGCCTCCGGGACAGGGTGAAAGGAAGCTTTGGTTAGATACGCAGTATTTT
>TRBJ2-3|many|NA|TRBV14
CASSLQGPDTQYF
TGTGCCAGCAGCTTGCAGGGGCCAGATACGCAGTATTTT
>TRBJ1-5|NA|TRBD1|TRBV28
CASSSTTGQGNQPQHF
TGTGCCAGCAGTTCCACTACGGGACAGGGGAATCAGCCCCAGCATTTT
>TRBJ2-3|NA|TRBD1|TRBV12-3/TRBV12-4
CASSLGGRSGTDAQYF
TGTGCCAGCAGTTTAGGGGGCAGGTCCGGGACAGATGCGCAGTATTTT
>TRBJ1-2|few|NA|TRBV10-3
CAIRAGSSTSYGYTF
TGTGCCATCAGAGCCGGGTCCTCTACATCCTATGGCTACACCTTC
>TRBJ1-6|many|TRBD1|TRBV5-1
CASSLDRGNSPLHF
TGCGCCAGCAGCTTGGACAGGGGAAATTCACCCCTCCACTTT
>TRBJ2-1|many|NA|TRBV5-1
CASSLAGTGKGSEQFF
TGCGCCAGCAGCTTGGCCGGGACGGGAAAGGGTAGTGAGCAGTTCTTC
>TRBJ2-5|many|NA|TRBV5-5
CASSLGWRSETQYF
TGTGCCAGCAGCTTGGGGTGGCGATCTGAGACCCAGTACTTC
>TRBJ1-1|NA|NA|TRBV20-1
CSARANSGRVNTEAFF
TGCAGTGCTAGGGCCAACTCGGGGCGGGTGAACACTGAAGCTTTCTTT
>TRBJ1-5|many|NA|TRBV7-9
CASSLIGGDNQPQHF
TGTGCCAGCAGCTTAATTGGGGGGGACAATCAGCCCCAGCATTTT
>TRBJ1-5|NA|NA|TRBV2
CASSPNRDNQPQHF
TGTGCCAGCAGTCCTAACAGGGACAATCAGCCCCAGCATTTT
>TRBJ2-7|NA|TRBD2|TRBV6-2/TRBV6-3
CASNLAGSYEQYF
TGTGCCAGCAACCTAGCGGGATCCTACGAGCAGTACTTC
>TRBJ1-1|NA|NA|TRBV28
CASTDTTEAFF
TGTGCCAGCACCGATACGACTGAAGCTTTCTTT
>TRBJ2-3|few|NA|TRBV30
CAWSPGTSTDTQYF
TGTGCCTGGAGCCCCGGGACTAGCACAGATACGCAGTATTTT
>TRBJ2-5|few|NA|TRBV5-4
CASSSESGRTETQYF
TGTGCCAGCAGCTCTGAATCGGGCAGGACCGAGACCCAGTACTTC
>TRBJ2-1|NA|NA|TRBV18
CTSSTRNRVEGNEQFF
TGTACCAGCTCCACGAGGAACAGGGTGGAAGGCAATGAGCAGTTCTTC
>TRBJ2-7|many|NA|TRBV6-2/TRBV6-3
CASSPSGGRFSYEQYF
TGTGCCAGCAGTCCCTCGGGCGGGCGATTCTCCTACGAGCAGTACTTC
>TRBJ1-4|NA|NA|TRBV28
CASSLAGARDEKLFF
TGTGCCAGCAGTTTAGCGGGGGCTCGGGATGAAAAACTGTTTTTT
>TRBJ1-2|NA|NA|TRBV4-2
CASSQTGAGNYGYTF
TGTGCCAGCAGCCAGACCGGGGCCGGGAACTATGGCTACACCTTC
>TRBJ1-2|many|NA|TRBV15
CATSIEGDGGYTF
TGTGCCACCAGCATAGAGGGCGACGGGGGCTACACCTTC
>TRBJ2-7|NA|NA|TRBV20-1
CSASVRDYEQYF
TGCAGTGCTAGCGTCAGGGACTACGAGCAGTACTTC
>TRBJ2-1|many|TRBD1|TRBV3-1
CASSRTGLSYNEQFF
TGTGCCAGCAGCCGGACAGGACTCTCCTACAATGAGCAGTTCTTC
>TRBJ1-6|many|NA|TRBV7-2
CASSSYTAPLHF
TGTGCCAGCAGCTCCTACACTGCACCCCTCCACTTT
>TRBJ2-7|NA|TRBD1|TRBV15
CATSRERTGYNEQYF
TGTGCCACCAGCAGAGAGAGGACAGGTTACAATGAGCAGTACTTC
>TRBJ2-2|NA|TRBD2|TRBV5-1
CASSATSGDTGELFF
TGCGCCAGCAGCGCGACTAGCGGCGACACCGGGGAGTTGTTTTTT
>TRBJ2-1|many|NA|TRBV11-2
CASSLHSPSTVPYNEQFF
TGTGCCAGCAGCTTACATTCCCCATCGACCGTTCCCTACAATGAGCAGTTCTTC
>TRBJ1-5|few|NA|TRBV3-1
CASSQRTDNQPQHF
TGTGCCAGCAGCCAGAGGACCGACAATCAGCCCCAGCATTTT
>TRBJ2-3|many|NA|TRBV20-1
CSAFSTSTSTDTQYF
TGCAGTGCTTTTAGTACCTCCACCAGCACAGATACGCAGTATTTT
>TRBJ1-5|NA|NA|TRBV4-1
CASSQEDYSNQPQHF
TGCGCCAGCAGCCAGGAAGATTATAGCAATCAGCCCCAGCATTTT
>TRBJ2-3|many|NA|TRBV4-3
CASSQNSLGPQDTQYF
TGCGCCAGCAGCCAAAATAGCCTGGGACCGCAAGATACGCAGTATTTT
>TRBJ2-5|NA|NA|TRBV6-1
CASIGGGAPMEIQYF
TGTGCCAGCATCGGAGGCGGAGCCCCCATGGAGATCCAGTACTTC
>TRBJ2-1|NA|TRBD2|TRBV20-1
CSARDYAGGAYNEQFF
TGCAGTGCTAGAGATTATGCGGGAGGGGCCTACAATGAGCAGTTCTTC
>TRBJ1-2|NA|NA|TRBV20-1
CSASVPNKEGGYTF
TGCAGTGCTAGCGTCCCGAACAAGGAGGGAGGCTACACCTTC
>TRBJ2-1|NA|TRBD2|TRBV28
CASRSGTSNRNEQFF
TGTGCCAGCAGATCCGGGACTAGCAATCGCAATGAGCAGTTCTTC
>TRBJ2-3|many|TRBD2|TRBV7-2
CASSRISGAGDTQYF
TGTGCCAGCAGCCGAATTAGCGGGGCGGGAGATACGCAGTATTTT
>TRBJ2-1|NA|NA|TRBV5-1
CASSQGTVEQFF
TGCGCCAGCAGCCAGGGGACGGTTGAGCAGTTCTTC
>TRBJ2-3|NA|NA|TRBV12-3/TRBV12-4
CASSSRGKGSTDTQYF
TGTGCCAGCAGTTCCCGAGGCAAGGGGAGCACAGATACGCAGTATTTT
>TRBJ1-2|NA|NA|TRBV6-2/TRBV6-3
CASSYRRGQGGDYGYTF
TGTGCCAGCAGTTACAGGAGAGGTCAGGGTGGAGACTATGGCTACACCTTC